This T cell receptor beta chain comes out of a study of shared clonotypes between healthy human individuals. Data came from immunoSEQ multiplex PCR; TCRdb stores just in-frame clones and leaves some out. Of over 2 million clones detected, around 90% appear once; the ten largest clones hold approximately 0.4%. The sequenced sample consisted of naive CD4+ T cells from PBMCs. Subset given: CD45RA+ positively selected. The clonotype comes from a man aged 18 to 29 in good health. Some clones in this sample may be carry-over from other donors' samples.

CDR3 in DNA: TGCAGCGTTGTAGCGGACTCCACAGATACGCAGTATTTT. Amino acid sequence: CSVVADSTDTQYF. V usage is TRBV29-1 and J usage is TRBJ2-3; weak D call: TRBD2 (6 bases). Germline-derived CDR1 and CDR2 are SQVTM and ANQGSEA. V lost 4 bases and J 2 bases, leaving 10 bases between the germline ends. This CDR3 has 13 residues.